This T cell receptor (beta chain) came from a study of blood T cell repertoires in COVID-19. On the study more broadly: Sites in the United States, Italy and Spain provided acute and convalescent COVID-19 samples. T cells, B-cell-depleted T cells, or PBMCs provided the cDNA or gDNA that served as material.

The J segment lost 5 bases and the V segment lost 6 bases, leaving 16 bases of the junction unmatched. Germline V gene sequence: CDR1 MDHEN, CDR2 SYDVKM. The CDR3 extends over 17 amino acids. In the authors' methods: Estimation of nucleated cell counts was performed using reference gene primer amplification. Only in-frame clones appear in the TCRdb table, and some are missing; sequencing was by immunoSEQ multiplex PCR. V, J and clone size were drawn from that table, and D and trimming were deduced from the DNA. This sample has some 150,000 clones, with about 85% found just once. The sequenced material came from peripheral blood. The clonotype was recovered from a human donor with acute or convalescent COVID-19. The donor label of this sample is uncertain. The chain links TRBV28 to TRBJ2-7, with 10 bases lining up with TRBD1. The CDR3 here is CASSHSRGGTGVNEQYF. The CDR3, as DNA: TGTGCCAGCAGCCACTCACGGGGGGGGACAGGGGTGAACGAGCAGTACTTC.